These 22 T cell receptor beta chains were sequenced from one sample in a study of cytomegalovirus exposure and HLA in healthy donors. The primer mix had 60 Vbeta and 13 Jbeta primers. Repertoires were generated with immunoSEQ multiplex PCR, while TCRdb's copy carries only in-frame clones and drops some. The sample lists tens of thousands of clones; around 70% were seen once. Sample: PBMCs. The receptors derive from a woman between 35 and 50 years old in good health and CMV-seropositive.

This clone has only a few counts. The chain joins TRBV10-3 to TRBJ2-3; D gene uncertain. Trimming pared 0 bases from V and 5 bases from J, leaving 9 bases between. In germline, CDR1 is ENHRY, CDR2 SYGVKD. CDR3 length equals 14 residues. Here the CDR3 reads CAISESATKDTQYF. In DNA, the CDR3 is TGTGCCATCAGTGAGTCTGCAACAAAAGATACGCAGTATTTT.

The rearrangement joins TRBV5-1 to TRBJ2-5; 7 positions match TRBD1. The CDR3 loop spans 15 amino acids. Germline V lookup: CDR1 SGHRS, CDR2 YFSETQ. The V segment lost 7 bases and the J segment 5 bases; nucleotides outside the gene matches: 14. The CDR3 protein is CASGNQGVLGETQYF. CDR3 in DNA: TGCGCCAGCGGTAACCAGGGGGTGTTGGGGGAGACCCAGTACTTC.

The V gene is TRBV11-2, the J gene TRBJ1-2; no firm D call. The CDR3 consists of 14 residues. With 7 bases removed from V and 7 bases from J, the gap between germline ends came to 19 bases. Germline CDR1 SGHAT, CDR2 FQNNGV. The CDR3 spells CASNPRREMGGYTF. Here the CDR3 DNA reads TGTGCCAGCAACCCCCGTAGGGAGATGGGTGGCTACACCTTC.

The CDR3 loop reads CASSRGQGSDTEAFF. The CDR3 DNA is TGTGCCAGCAGCCGGGGACAGGGTTCGGACACTGAAGCTTTCTTT. The V call is TRBV7-2, the J call TRBJ1-1, with TRBD1 matching over 9 bases. From germline, CDR1 is SGHTA and CDR2 FQGNSA. This CDR3 contains 15 residues. V was clipped by 5 bases and J by 3 bases; unmatched bases: 7.

J is TRBJ1-4 and V is TRBV28; TRBD1 matches at 9 bases. CDR1 is MDHEN and CDR2 is SYDVKM in the germline V gene. This CDR3 has 15 residues. Unmatched junction bases numbered 7, after V lost 6 bases and J lost 5 bases. DNA for the CDR3: TGTGCCAGCAGACCCTTCGGGACAGGGAATGAAAAACTGTTTTTT. It yields the protein CASRPFGTGNEKLFF.

This clone was detected only a few times. The chain has TRBV7-2 and TRBJ1-1; 9 bases align to TRBD1. The CDR3 sequence is 15 residues long. Germline V lookup: CDR1 SGHTA, CDR2 FQGNSA. V shed 4 bases and J 5 bases; nucleotides not matched to a gene: 8. The CDR3 DNA reads as TGTGCCAGCAGCTCCCAACAGGGGGCGAGGACTGAAGCTTTCTTT. Its protein is CASSSQQGARTEAFF.

The genes are TRBV2 and TRBJ1-5; 9 bases are a match to TRBD1. This CDR3 comprises 16 residues. V dropped 7 bases and J dropped 2; count of bases not matched to a gene: 9. Per the germline V gene, CDR1 is SNHLY and CDR2 is FYNNEI. This CDR3 reads CASKGTGRLGNQPQHF. In DNA form, the CDR3 reads TGTGCCAGCAAGGGGACAGGGCGGCTCGGCAATCAGCCCCAGCATTTT.

The V call is TRBV2, the J call TRBJ1-1, with 11 bases that match TRBD1. The V gene's germline CDR1 is SNHLY and CDR2 FYNNEI. The CDR3 runs to 15 residues. V shed 10 bases and J 6 bases; nucleotides not matched to a gene: 13. The DNA of the CDR3 is TGTGCCAAACAAGGACAGGGGGCGCGAGGCGCTGAAGCTTTCTTT. This gives the protein CAKQGQGARGAEAFF.

In this sample, this clone turned up a few times. The chain links TRBV4-1 to TRBJ2-7, with 10 bases that match TRBD1. The V gene end was trimmed by 1 base and the J gene end by 7 bases; junction bases not matched to a gene: 13. The CDR3 sequence is 17 residues long. Germline V gene lookup returns CDR1 MGHRA and CDR2 YSYEKL. CDR3 sequence: CASSQAVTGTGVYEQYF. The CDR3 DNA is TGCGCCAGCAGCCAAGCGGTTACCGGGACAGGGGTTTATGAGCAGTACTTC.

This chain uses TRBV6-6 with TRBJ2-7; D is possibly TRBD1 (6 bases). The CDR3 totals 13 residues. Trimming pared 9 bases from V and 1 base from J, leaving 13 bases between. Germline-derived CDR1 and CDR2 are MNHNY and SVGAGI (reference sequence). Here the CDR3 reads CASQLTGSYEQYF. In nucleotides, the CDR3 is TGTGCCAGTCAATTGACAGGTTCCTACGAGCAGTACTTC.

This chain links TRBV27 with TRBJ2-7; D gene ambiguous. Per the germline V gene, CDR1 is MNHEY and CDR2 is SMNVEV (reference sequence). The CDR3 spans 12 residues. Trimming stripped 3 bases from V and 6 bases from J, with 9 bases between. The CDR3 DNA follows: TGTGCCAGCAGTTTCATTGGCCTCGAGCAGTACTTC. Its protein is CASSFIGLEQYF.

In its sample, this clone was seen a few times. The chain uses TRBV4-3 and TRBJ1-1; D gene ambiguous. The CDR3 covers 13 residues. V dropped 3 bases and J dropped 4 bases, with 9 bases sitting between them. Germline V lookup: CDR1 LGHNA, CDR2 YSLEER. The CDR3 here is CASSQEGGTEAFF. The CDR3 coding sequence is TGCGCCAGCAGCCAGGAGGGTGGCACTGAAGCTTTCTTT.

This sequence joins TRBV21-1 and TRBJ2-1; the tabulated D call, TRBD2, remains unverified against the DNA. TRBV21-1 is given as a pseudogene. CDR3 length: 14 residues. CDR3 amino acids: CASSKGGSRNEQFF. The DNA for the CDR3 is TGTGCCAGCAGCAAAGGCGGGAGTCGCAATGAGCAGTTCTTC.

This rearrangement joins TRBV29-1 to TRBJ1-5; tentative D call: TRBD1 (6 bases). The germline V gene has CDR1 SQVTM and CDR2 ANQGSEA. V was trimmed by 7 bases and J by 2 bases, leaving 15 bases between them. The CDR3 extends over 14 amino acids. CDR3 nucleotide sequence: TGCAGCGCCGTAGACGCAGGGGGCAATCAGCCCCAGCATTTT. This codes for CSAVDAGGNQPQHF.

This clone was observed a handful of times. The chain has TRBV12-5 and TRBJ1-2; the match to TRBD1 covers 7 bases. J was trimmed by 7 bases and V by 1 base; bases with no gene match: 6. Germline-derived CDR1 and CDR2 are LGHNT and FRNRAP. The CDR3 length is 14 residues. The CDR3 nucleotides read TGTGCTAGTGGTTTGGAAACAGGGGTGTCTGGCTACACCTTC. This gives the protein CASGLETGVSGYTF. Full variable domain (remainder filled in from reference TRBV12-5 and TRBJ1-2): DARVTQTPRHKVTEMGQEVTMRCQPILGHNTVFWYRQTMMQGLELLAYFRNRAPLDDSGMPKDRFSAEMPDATLATLKIQPSEPRDSAVYFCASGLETGVSGYTFGSGTRLTVV.

V gene TRBV28 combines with J gene TRBJ1-2; TRBD1 matches at 7 bases. Losses at the gene ends were 5 bases for V and 7 bases for J; bases not matched to a gene: 7. The CDR3 covers 13 residues. Germline V gene data show CDR1 as MDHEN and CDR2 as SYDVKM. The CDR3 sequence: CASSQGGGSGYTF. The CDR3 bases are TGTGCCAGCAGTCAAGGGGGCGGCAGTGGCTACACCTTC.

This clone was seen once. The chain carries TRBV4-3 and TRBJ2-3; TRBD2 matches 10 bases. Germline V gene sequence: CDR1 LGHNA, CDR2 YSLEER. The CDR3 covers 15 residues. V trimming: 4 bases; J trimming: 4 bases; junction bases outside the gene matches: 5. The CDR3 loop is CASSRQRGGPDTQYF. The CDR3 coding sequence is TGCGCCAGCAGCCGGCAGCGGGGGGGCCCAGATACGCAGTATTTT.

The J gene is TRBJ2-7, the V gene TRBV4-1, with TRBD1 matching over 8 bases. Germline trimming cut 3 bases from V and 3 bases from J; bases unmatched to any gene: 7. Germline CDR1 MGHRA, CDR2 YSYEKL. The CDR3 is made up of 15 amino acids. The CDR3 spells CASSHRTGSGYEQYF. The DNA for the CDR3 is TGCGCCAGCAGCCACCGGACAGGGTCCGGCTACGAGCAGTACTTC.

In its sample, this clone was seen a few times. The chain carries TRBV28 and TRBJ2-5, with 7 bases matching TRBD2. Germline CDR1 and CDR2: MDHEN and SYDVKM. The CDR3 extends over 16 amino acids. Trimming at V came to 5 bases and at J to 1 base, leaving 10 bases not matched to a gene. Here the CDR3 DNA reads TGTGCCAGCAGTCGACTGGGGGGAGGGCCCCAAGAGACCCAGTACTTC. It codes for CASSRLGGGPQETQYF.

This clone came up many times. The V gene is TRBV6-5, the J gene TRBJ2-1; D may be TRBD2 (5 bases). The CDR3 consists of 15 residues. V lost 6 bases, J lost 10 bases, and 22 bases lay in between. Germline CDR1 MNHEY, CDR2 SVGAGI. The CDR3 loop is CASSPLMRRIDEQFF. The CDR3, as DNA: TGTGCCAGCAGCCCCCTTATGCGGAGGATTGACGAGCAGTTCTTC.

This chain joins TRBV7-9 and TRBJ1-6; TRBD1 matches at 7 bases. CDR3 length: 15 residues. CDR1 SEHNR and CDR2 FQNEAQ come from the germline V gene (reference sequence). The J segment lost 7 bases and the V segment lost 5 bases, leaving 8 bases of the junction unmatched. As DNA, the CDR3 is TGTGCCAGCAGCCCCATGACAGGGATCAATTCACCCCTCCACTTT. Translating it yields CASSPMTGINSPLHF.

The J gene is TRBJ1-1, the V gene TRBV6-4; no clear D gene. The ends were cut back, 6 bases at V and 2 bases at J, with 13 bases in the middle. Germline lookup yields CDR1 MRHNA and CDR2 SNTAGT. This CDR3 is 14 amino acids long. CDR3 bases: TGTGCCAGCAGGGGAGAAGGAGGTAACACTGAAGCTTTCTTT. Encoded protein: CASRGEGGNTEAFF.